This T cell receptor (beta chain) was captured in a study of monozygotic twins with inflammatory bowel disease (dated by TCRdb to between 2018 and 2020). Looking at the study overall: The full study comprised some 30 monozygotic twin pairs: nine German pairs (four IBD-concordant, five IBD-discordant) and 19 IBD-discordant Danish pairs. The search for disease-associated traits relied mainly on comparing, within discordant pairs, IBD patients with their genetically identical healthy co-twins. Each individual had, on average, about 151 000 unique TCRalpha sequences and 181 000 unique TCRbeta sequences available for analysis. Study-wide findings and limitations: Different T cell subtypes could not be distinguished in the analysis. A decrease in TCRbeta repertoire diversity, as measured by inverse Simpson index, was observed in IBD patients compared with their healthy co-twins. Because patients were on differing immunosuppressive treatments, the repertoires may have picked up extra background noise and inter-individual variability. Fewer clonotypes were shared with other individuals by IBD patients than by healthy twins, most markedly in patients showing signs of disease activity. The results gave no support for a single strong signal or clonotype linked to IBD. Repertoire similarity did not differ between concordant and discordant twins, possibly due to limited statistical power.

A 2.5 ml peripheral blood sample was drawn into PAXgene tubes per donor and stored at -80°C. Total RNA was isolated from whole blood with the PAXgene blood miRNA kit on an automated QIAcube, without T cell sorting. Peripheral blood from monozygotic twin pairs who were concordant or discordant for inflammatory bowel disease underwent deep TCRalpha and TCRbeta repertoire profiling using unique molecular barcoding. Smoking habits were recorded for all twin pairs, with individuals classified as current, former or never smokers. Of note for this clonotype: This receptor's antigen is unknown.

Library construction relied on 5' RACE. Preparation of each TCR library used approximately 3,200 ng of total RNA. For each sample, cDNA was synthesized in eight separate reactions using SMARTScribe reverse transcriptase. During cDNA synthesis, unique molecular identifiers containing a 6-nucleotide sample barcode were introduced by template switching. TCRalpha and TCRbeta cDNA was amplified in two nested PCRs of roughly 17 and 9 cycles, and bead purification was carried out after each PCR. Before amplification, the cDNA was treated with uracil DNA-glycosylase and purified using the QIAquick PCR purification kit. The second PCR added Illumina TruSeq-compatible adapters along with sample-specific barcodes. TapeStation and Qubit were used to check library quality and concentration, and 4 to 6 ng of each library went into the pool. The pooled libraries were sequenced with 2 x 100 bp reads and custom sequencing primers on an Illumina HiSeq2500 single-index Rapid Run. The paper's data handling went like this. MiGEC version 1.2.6 was used for UMI-based consensus assembly to correct PCR and sequencing errors. MiXCR version 2.1.1 handled V(D)J alignment, clonotype assembly and CDR3 extraction. To normalise gene usage, clonotype sharing and MAIT/NKT TCR abundance, the analysis used the top 1000, 10 000 and 20 000 clonotypes per sample. After downsampling to 27 000 UMIs, diversity was calculated as the inverse Simpson index using the vegan R package. Statistical testing used paired Mann-Whitney U tests on the discordant twin pairs and applied Benjamini-Hochberg correction for multiple testing. TCRdb reprocessed the reads into one record per CDR3 protein sequence, lacking DNA. These V and J calls are TCRdb output, not the study's own analysis. The sample table records approximately 380,000 distinct CDR3 sequences. 2.5% to 3% of the sample belongs to the ten largest clones.

Including cysteine and phenylalanine, the CDR3 has 17 amino acids. No coding sequence is recorded. As encoded in the germline V gene, CDR1 is MGHRA while CDR2 is YSYEKL. This clonotype was obtained from a human donor with ulcerative colitis or Crohn's disease, or a healthy co-twin of an affected twin (not recorded which). The chain is encoded by TRBV4-1 joined to TRBJ1-4; the TCRdb call, TRBD1, lacks DNA for checking. Sequences were obtained from blood. The CDR3 corresponds to CASSPRTARSTNEKLFF.